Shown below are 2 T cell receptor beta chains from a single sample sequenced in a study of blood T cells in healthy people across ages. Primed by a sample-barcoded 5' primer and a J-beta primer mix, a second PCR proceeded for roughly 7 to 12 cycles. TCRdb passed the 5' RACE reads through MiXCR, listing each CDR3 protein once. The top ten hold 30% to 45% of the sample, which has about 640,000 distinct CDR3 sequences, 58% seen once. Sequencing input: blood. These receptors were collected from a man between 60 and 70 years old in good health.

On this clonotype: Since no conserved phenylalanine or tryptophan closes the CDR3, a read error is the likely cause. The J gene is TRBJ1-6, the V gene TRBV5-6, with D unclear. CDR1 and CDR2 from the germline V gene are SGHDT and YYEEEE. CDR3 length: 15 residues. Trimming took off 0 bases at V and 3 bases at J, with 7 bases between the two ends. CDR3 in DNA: TGTGCCAGCAGCTTGGCTGGGGTCTATAATTCACCCCTCCACTCT. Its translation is CASSLAGVYNSPLHS.

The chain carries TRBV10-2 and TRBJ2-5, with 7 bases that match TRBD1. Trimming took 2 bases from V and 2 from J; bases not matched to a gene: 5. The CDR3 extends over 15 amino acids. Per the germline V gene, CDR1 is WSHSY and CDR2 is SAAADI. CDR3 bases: TGCGCCAGCAGTGAGAACAGGGGTTTACAAGAGACCCAGTACTTC. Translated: CASSENRGLQETQYF.